Shown below are 21 T cell receptor beta chains from a single sample sequenced in a study of blood T cell repertoires in COVID-19. The repertoire was sequenced with immunoSEQ multiplex PCR; TCRdb's copy has only in-frame clones and lacks some. The sample shows approximately 69,000 clones, roughly 73% of them seen only once. The sequenced material came from peripheral blood. The receptors were gathered from a human donor in a cohort sampled during active COVID-19.

The chain carries TRBV5-1 and TRBJ2-5; TRBD1 aligns across 11 bases. CDR3 length equals 15 residues. The trim removed 2 bases at V and 5 bases at J, leaving 5 bases unmatched. Per the germline V gene, CDR1 is SGHRS and CDR2 is YFSETQ. CDR3 DNA sequence: TGCGCCAGCAGCTTTGGACAGGGGGCCGGCGAGACCCAGTACTTC. It translates to CASSFGQGAGETQYF.

The CDR3 region is CASSEVSGRLYEQYF. The CDR3 DNA sequence: TGTGCCAGCAGTGAAGTAAGCGGGCGGCTGTACGAGCAGTACTTC. The chain joins TRBV6-1 to TRBJ2-7, with D perhaps TRBD2 (6 bases). The CDR3 length is 15 residues. Per germline, CDR1 MNHNS and CDR2 SASEGT. Trimming took off 1 base at V and 4 bases at J, with 14 bases between the two ends.

As DNA, the CDR3 is TGTGCCAGCAGTTCATACTCGGGAGGTGAAAAACTGTTTTTT. It is translated as CASSSYSGGEKLFF. The chain employs TRBV28 and TRBJ1-4, with D unclear. The length of the CDR3 is 14 residues. Trimming removed 4 bases at V and 7 bases at J, with 13 bases between. Germline values: CDR1 MDHEN, CDR2 SYDVKM.

This chain connects TRBV24-1 to TRBJ2-1, with 8 bases lining up with TRBD1. Germline lookup yields CDR1 KGHDR and CDR2 SFDVKD. The CDR3 has 12 amino acids. The J segment lost 6 bases and the V segment lost 8 bases, leaving 2 bases of the junction unmatched. DNA of the CDR3: TGTGCCACCAATGGACAGGGCAATGAGCAGTTCTTC. The encoded protein is CATNGQGNEQFF.

The chain couples TRBV5-1 to TRBJ1-2; TRBD1 matches at 8 bases. The CDR3 is made up of 14 amino acids. The V and J ends lost 2 bases and 6 bases, in that order; junction bases with no gene match: 6. Germline CDR1 is SGHRS and CDR2 is YFSETQ. The CDR3 region is CASSFSGTGHGYTF. DNA of the CDR3: TGCGCCAGCAGCTTTAGTGGGACAGGTCATGGCTACACCTTC.

This chain links TRBV5-1 with TRBJ2-3, with D unclear. Trimming stripped 0 bases from V and 5 bases from J, with 4 bases between. CDR1 is SGHRS and CDR2 is YFSETQ in the germline V gene. The CDR3 has 12 residues. The CDR3 protein is CASSLALDTQYF. CDR3 nucleotide sequence: TGCGCCAGCAGCTTGGCCCTAGATACGCAGTATTTT.

The gene calls are TRBV2 and TRBJ2-7; TRBD2 matches 9 bases. Unmatched junction bases numbered 19, after V lost 7 bases and J lost 3 bases. The germline gives CDR1 SNHLY, CDR2 FYNNEI. The CDR3 contains 18 residues. The CDR3 loop is CASTRRGFGGRAVYEQYF. DNA for the CDR3: TGTGCCAGCACCCGGAGGGGTTTCGGCGGGAGGGCCGTCTACGAGCAGTACTTC. The complete variable domain, with remaining parts taken from reference TRBV2 and TRBJ2-7, reads EPEVTQTPSHQVTQMGQEVILRCVPISNHLYFYWYRQILGQKVEFLVSFYNNEISEKSEIFDDQFSVERPDGSNFTLKIRSTKLEDSAMYFCASTRRGFGGRAVYEQYFGPGTRLTVT.

This rearrangement joins TRBV7-6 to TRBJ1-3; 8 bases line up with TRBD1. CDR3 size: 16 residues. CDR1 SGHVS and CDR2 FNYEAQ come from the germline V gene. The V and J ends lost 1 base and 4 bases, in that order; junction bases with no gene match: 6. The CDR3 protein is CASSLGGQGTGNTIYF. CDR3 DNA sequence: TGTGCCAGCAGCTTAGGCGGACAGGGCACAGGAAACACCATATATTTT.

Here the CDR3 reads CASGSAGGNQPQHF. The CDR3 nucleotides read TGTGCCAGCGGAAGTGCGGGTGGCAATCAGCCCCAGCATTTT. The genes are TRBV28 and TRBJ1-5; D is ambiguous. In germline, CDR1 is MDHEN, CDR2 SYDVKM. Trimming left V 8 bases short and J 2 bases short, with 13 bases between. This CDR3 spans 14 amino acids.

The gene calls are TRBV24-1 and TRBJ2-2, with 7 positions matching TRBD1. There are 20 residues in the CDR3. V trimming: 2 bases; J trimming: 4 bases; junction bases outside the gene matches: 18. In germline, CDR1 is KGHDR, CDR2 SFDVKD. CDR3 nucleotides: TGTGCCACCAGTGATTCGGCGTTTGACAGGGACGGGGCTGGCACCGGGGAGCTGTTTTTT. Its translation is CATSDSAFDRDGAGTGELFF.

J is TRBJ2-5 and V is TRBV3-1 (or the pseudogene TRBV3-2), with 13 nucleotides matching TRBD2. Trimming at V came to 5 bases and at J to 3 bases, leaving 6 bases not matched to a gene. The CDR3 totals 16 residues. Germline CDR1 reads LGHDT; CDR2 reads YNNKEL (reference sequence). CDR3 residues: CASSSGLAGDEETQYF. The CDR3 DNA follows: TGTGCCAGCAGCTCTGGACTAGCGGGGGATGAAGAGACCCAGTACTTC.

This clone was counted between two and nine times. The rearrangement joins TRBV4-2 to TRBJ2-4; 10 positions agree with TRBD1. The CDR3 has 15 residues. Germline-derived CDR1 and CDR2 are LGHNA and YNFKEQ. V trimming: 0 bases; J trimming: 7 bases; junction bases outside the gene matches: 3. CDR3 sequence reads: CASSQETGQGNIQYF. As DNA, the CDR3 is TGTGCCAGCAGCCAAGAGACGGGACAGGGGAACATTCAGTACTTC.

This sequence joins TRBV7-8 and TRBJ2-3; 14 bases are shared with TRBD2. With V trimmed by 1 base and J by 1 base, 1 base remained unmatched. This CDR3 has 17 residues. Germline V gene sequence: CDR1 SGHVS, CDR2 FQNEAQ. This CDR3 reads CASSLGGLAGGTDTQYF. CDR3 coding DNA: TGTGCCAGCAGCTTAGGGGGACTAGCGGGAGGCACAGATACGCAGTATTTT.

This clone was recorded a few times. V usage is TRBV6-1 and J usage is TRBJ1-1; TRBD1 might be the D (5 bases). The length of the CDR3 is 14 residues. V was pared by 3 bases and J by 4 bases, with 12 bases between. Germline CDR1 is MNHNS and CDR2 is SASEGT. DNA of the CDR3: TGTGCCAGCAGTGACAGGGTTTCGGGCACTGAAGCTTTCTTT. Protein: CASSDRVSGTEAFF.

The chain recombines TRBV19 with TRBJ2-5; 9 positions match TRBD1. The V gene's germline CDR1 is LNHDA and CDR2 SQIVND (reference sequence). This CDR3 is 15 amino acids long. Germline trimming cut 7 bases from V and 1 base from J; bases unmatched to any gene: 7. The CDR3 sequence is CASNTGGSGQETQYF. As DNA, the CDR3 is TGTGCCAGTAACACAGGGGGCTCGGGCCAAGAGACCCAGTACTTC.

V and J are TRBV28 and TRBJ2-5, with D hard to call. V gave up 6 bases and J gave up 7 bases, with 9 bases separating them. There are 11 residues in the CDR3. CDR1 and CDR2 (germline): MDHEN, SYDVKM. The CDR3: CASSRPGTQYF. CDR3 sequence (DNA): TGTGCCAGCAGCCGCCCCGGGACCCAGTACTTC.

This clone was seen just once. V is TRBV6-1 and J is TRBJ2-6; weak D call: TRBD2 (5 bases). The CDR3 covers 17 residues. V was shortened by 4 bases and J by 0 bases, with 13 bases between the two germline ends. Germline CDR1 reads MNHNS; CDR2 reads SASEGT. CDR3 nucleotides: TGTGCCAGCAGTGTGGCCGGAGCGGCCTCTGGGGCCAACGTCCTGACTTTC. Residues: CASSVAGAASGANVLTF.

The chain has TRBV28 and TRBJ1-5; D gene uncertain. V lost 7 bases and J 7 bases, leaving 17 bases between the germline ends. Germline V gene lookup returns CDR1 MDHEN and CDR2 SYDVKM. The CDR3 contains 14 residues. For the CDR3, the DNA is TGTGCCAGCACCCCGACCCAAGGAGACCAGCCCCAGCATTTT. Amino acid sequence: CASTPTQGDQPQHF.

The genes are TRBV27 and TRBJ2-7, with 11 positions matching TRBD2. The CDR3 sequence is 17 residues long. Losses at the gene ends were 5 bases for V and 7 bases for J; bases not matched to a gene: 16. The germline V gene has CDR1 MNHEY and CDR2 SMNVEV (reference sequence). CDR3 protein: CASSPLATSGKGGEQYF. The CDR3 DNA reads TGTGCCAGCAGTCCGCTTGCGACTAGCGGGAAGGGTGGTGAGCAGTACTTC.

CDR3 sequence reads: CASSPDRGMVTGELFF. In DNA form, the CDR3 reads TGTGCCAGCAGCCCGGACAGGGGGATGGTCACCGGGGAGCTGTTTTTT. The V call is TRBV27, the J call TRBJ2-2; 10 bases align to TRBD1. With V trimmed by 6 bases and J by 4 bases, 8 bases remained unmatched. In germline, CDR1 is MNHEY, CDR2 SMNVEV (reference sequence). This CDR3 comprises 16 residues.

The V call is TRBV6-6, the J call TRBJ1-4, with 10 bases aligning to TRBD1. V gave up 6 bases and J gave up 7 bases; unmatched junction bases: 5. This CDR3 is built from 14 residues. The germline gives CDR1 MNHNY, CDR2 SVGAGI (reference sequence). CDR3 coding DNA: TGTGCCAGCAGCACCGGGACAGGGGTTGAAAAACTGTTTTTT. Its translation: CASSTGTGVEKLFF.